A selection of T cell receptor beta chains follows, all from one sample in a study of OX40 agonist ivuxolimab in advanced cancers. TCRdb keeps only in-frame clones here, not all; method: immunoSEQ multiplex PCR. The sample contains 30,000 to 45,000 clones, 74% of which appear only once. Here the sequenced sample was CD4+ or CD8+ T cells sorted from blood, taken in a trial of the OX40 agonist ivuxolimab. The source is an adult with an advanced solid tumor such as melanoma, head and neck, liver or kidney cancer. The CDR3 runs from the conserved cysteine through the conserved F or W. Fields, in order: V gene, J gene, clone size, D gene, CDR3 protein, CDR3 DNA. A D gene is named only where the DNA matches it firmly. Only some rows state a clone size, as once, few, many or a class for expanded clones.

TRBV4-2	TRBJ2-3	-	-	CASSSPTGWGVDTQYF	TGTGCCAGCAGCAGTCCGACAGGCTGGGGGGTCGATACGCAGTATTTT
TRBV27	TRBJ2-1	-	-	CASSLSTLYEQFF	TGTGCCAGCAGTTTATCGACCCTTTATGAGCAGTTCTTC
TRBV28	TRBJ2-7	-	-	CASSRLWEQYF	TGTGCCAGCAGTCGGTTATGGGAGCAGTACTTC
TRBV21-1	TRBJ2-1	-	-	CARTGGWYNEQFF	TGTGCCAGGACAGGGGGCTGGTACAATGAGCAGTTCTTC
TRBV6-5	TRBJ1-2	-	TRBD1	CASSPGQVWGYTF	TGTGCCAGCAGCCCGGGACAGGTTTGGGGCTACACCTTC
TRBV11-2	TRBJ1-2	-	-	CASSWGYGYTF	TGTGCCAGCAGCTGGGGATATGGCTACACCTTC
TRBV6-6	TRBJ2-3	-	-	CASSSDRSNTQYF	TGTGCCAGCAGTTCGGACCGGTCAAATACGCAGTATTTT
TRBV19	TRBJ2-3	-	-	CASSTITPGAGYFGDTQYF	TGTGCCAGTAGTACGATAACTCCCGGGGCGGGGTACTTTGGGGATACGCAGTATTTT
TRBV5-6	TRBJ2-3	-	-	CASSLAVRGLSTDTQYF	TGTGCCAGCAGCTTGGCGGTGCGGGGCCTAAGCACAGATACGCAGTATTTT
TRBV19	TRBJ2-5	-	TRBD2	CASSISGGALETQYF	TGTGCCAGTAGTATCAGCGGGGGGGCCTTGGAGACCCAGTACTTC
TRBV11-2	TRBJ2-2	-	-	CASSLLGELFF	TGTGCCAGCAGCTTACTCGGGGAGCTGTTTTTT
TRBV27	TRBJ1-5	-	TRBD1	CASSYRGGQPQHF	TGTGCCAGCAGTTACAGGGGCGGTCAGCCCCAGCATTTT
TRBV4-1	TRBJ2-7	-	-	CASSQEPGVDEQYF	TGCGCCAGCAGCCAAGAGCCGGGGGTCGACGAGCAGTACTTC
TRBV4-1	TRBJ2-4	-	TRBD1	CASSHIGTVQNIQYF	TGCGCCAGCAGCCATATCGGGACAGTCCAAAACATTCAGTACTTT
TRBV11-2	TRBJ1-6	-	TRBD1	CASSGGQHNSPLHF	TGTGCCAGCAGCGGGGGACAGCATAATTCACCCCTCCACTTT
TRBV21-1	TRBJ2-1	-	-	CASSREGTHYNEQFF	TGTGCCAGCAGTCGGGAGGGGACACACTACAATGAGCAGTTCTTC
TRBV5-6	TRBJ2-5	-	-	CASSLQGMKETQYF	TGTGCCAGCAGCTTGCAGGGTATGAAGGAGACCCAGTACTTC
TRBV7-9	TRBJ2-7	-	TRBD2	CASTGGAPYEQYF	TGTGCCAGCACGGGGGGTGCCCCCTACGAGCAGTACTTC
TRBV6-6	TRBJ1-1	-	-	CASSYGSMNTEAFF	TGTGCCAGCAGTTACGGGAGTATGAACACTGAAGCTTTCTTT
TRBV25-1	TRBJ1-2	few	-	CASSEWEGKGYTF	TGTGCCAGCAGTGAATGGGAGGGGAAGGGCTACACCTTC
TRBV21-1	TRBJ1-1	-	-	CASSVESGNTEAFF	TGTGCCAGCAGCGTAGAGTCCGGGAACACTGAAGCTTTCTTT
TRBV27	TRBJ1-4	-	TRBD1	CASRPGGTGREKLFF	TGTGCCAGCAGACCCGGAGGGACAGGGAGGGAAAAACTGTTTTTT
TRBV2	TRBJ2-3	-	TRBD1	CASTGDRATDTQYF	TGTGCCAGCACCGGGGACAGAGCCACAGATACGCAGTATTTT
TRBV6-5	TRBJ1-2	-	-	CASSTSAGVYGYTF	TGTGCCAGCAGCACCTCGGCAGGAGTATATGGCTACACCTTC
TRBV2	TRBJ1-3	-	TRBD1	CASRGQTVNTIYF	TGTGCCAGCAGGGGACAGACGGTAAACACCATATATTTT
TRBV10-2	TRBJ1-1	-	-	CASSQGNTEAFF	TGCGCCAGCAGCCAGGGGAACACTGAAGCTTTCTTT
TRBV21-1	TRBJ1-4	few	-	CASNLSDRGLEKLFF	TGTGCCAGCAACCTTTCGGACAGGGGGTTAGAAAAACTGTTTTTT
TRBV14	TRBJ1-3	few	-	CASSQPGNTIYF	TGTGCCAGCAGCCAGCCTGGAAACACCATATATTTT
TRBV5-6	TRBJ1-6	few	-	CASSLRPRDSPLHF	TGTGCCAGCAGCTTGAGGCCGAGGGATTCACCCCTCCACTTT
TRBV10-1	TRBJ2-2	many	-	CASSESGTWELFF	TGCGCCAGCAGTGAGTCGGGGACTTGGGAGCTGTTTTTT
TRBV29-1	TRBJ2-4	-	-	CSVEDTYLAKNIQYF	TGCAGCGTTGAAGATACATACCTAGCCAAAAACATTCAGTACTTC
TRBV7-9	TRBJ1-6	-	-	CASSPEVGPLHF	TGTGCCAGCAGCCCGGAGGTAGGACCCCTCCACTTT
TRBV18	TRBJ2-5	-	-	CASSPPISGSQETQYF	TGTGCCAGCTCACCGCCAATTTCGGGATCCCAAGAGACCCAGTACTTC
TRBV11-2	TRBJ2-5	-	TRBD1	CASSKGTAPVLGQETQYF	TGTGCCAGCAGCAAAGGGACAGCCCCCGTCCTCGGCCAAGAGACCCAGTACTTC
TRBV9	TRBJ1-2	-	-	CASSAAGTSGDYGYTF	TGTGCCAGCAGCGCGGCCGGGACCTCGGGGGACTATGGCTACACCTTC
TRBV29-1	TRBJ1-1	many	TRBD1	CSVETGDGTEAFF	TGCAGCGTTGAGACAGGGGACGGCACTGAAGCTTTCTTT
TRBV6-5	TRBJ1-5	-	-	CAISESLQPQHF	TGTGCCATCAGTGAGTCATTGCAGCCCCAGCATTTT
TRBV11-1	TRBJ1-3	few	-	CASSLGRTSGNTIYF	TGTGCCAGCAGCTTGGGCAGAACTTCTGGAAACACCATATATTTT
TRBV6-6	TRBJ1-5	few	-	CAGAPNSNQPQHF	TGTGCCGGCGCTCCAAATAGCAATCAGCCCCAGCATTTT
TRBV27	TRBJ2-7	-	-	CAGSWCYEQYF	TGTGCCGGCAGTTGGTGCTACGAGCAGTACTTC
TRBV7-9	TRBJ2-5	-	-	CASSSARPMGETQYF	TGTGCCAGCAGCTCCGCCCGGCCCATGGGAGAGACCCAGTACTTC
TRBV5-1	TRBJ2-5	few	-	CASSFTGQETQYF	TGCGCCAGCAGCTTCACGGGCCAAGAGACCCAGTACTTC
TRBV4-1	TRBJ1-1	-	-	CASSPPQGEAFF	TGCGCCAGCAGCCCACCACAGGGTGAAGCTTTCTTT
TRBV9	TRBJ2-3	-	TRBD1	CASSVDRGDTQYF	TGTGCCAGCAGCGTAGACAGGGGAGATACGCAGTATTTT
TRBV5-1	TRBJ1-1	-	-	CASTSSKGRGVNTEAFF	TGCGCCAGCACCTCCTCCAAGGGCAGGGGCGTCAACACTGAAGCTTTCTTT
TRBV21-1	TRBJ2-7	few	-	CASSKKGGRVSYEQYF	TGTGCCAGCAGCAAAAAGGGCGGCAGGGTCTCCTACGAGCAGTACTTC
TRBV6-6	TRBJ1-3	-	-	CASSLQTVENTIYF	TGTGCCAGCAGCCTCCAGACAGTGGAAAACACCATATATTTT
TRBV27	TRBJ1-5	once	-	CASRPTRLSNQPQHF	TGTGCCAGCAGACCCACACGGTTAAGCAATCAGCCCCAGCATTTT
TRBV2	TRBJ1-5	-	TRBD1	CASRPRTGSNQPQHF	TGTGCCAGCAGGCCTCGGACAGGGAGCAATCAGCCCCAGCATTTT
TRBV7-9	TRBJ1-5	-	-	CASSLVGYQPQHF	TGTGCCAGCAGCTTAGTCGGTTATCAGCCCCAGCATTTT
TRBV5-8	TRBJ1-5	once	-	CASSLIYRSAIQPQHF	TGTGCCAGCAGCTTGATTTACCGTTCAGCAATTCAGCCCCAGCATTTT
TRBV5-1	TRBJ2-6	-	-	CASSPPTASGANVLTF	TGCGCCAGCAGCCCGCCGACAGCTTCTGGGGCCAACGTCCTGACTTTC
TRBV21-1	TRBJ1-5	-	-	CASFHRPGGASIANQPQHF	TGTGCCAGCTTCCACCGGCCCGGGGGCGCGAGTATTGCCAATCAGCCCCAGCATTTT
TRBV10-2	TRBJ2-3	-	-	CASRQGSVSDTQYF	TGCGCCAGCAGACAGGGTAGTGTCTCAGATACGCAGTATTTT
TRBV27	TRBJ1-6	few	TRBD1	CASSTRQGPTYNSPLHF	TGTGCCAGCAGCACCCGACAGGGGCCAACTTATAATTCACCCCTCCACTTT